This TCR beta chain comes out of a study of response to subunit inactivated influenza vaccine. Study outcomes and limitations: After each seasonal influenza vaccination, few new T cells are recruited, the authors suggested.

This CDR3 has 14 amino acids. The V gene end was trimmed by 8 bases and the J gene end by 6 bases; junction bases not matched to a gene: 9. In germline, CDR1 is MDHEN, CDR2 SYDVKM. TCRdb processed the RT-PCR reads anew with MiXCR; each CDR3 protein has one entry. Of about 170,000 distinct CDR3 sequences listed, about 10% were seen once; the top ten hold under 40%. A remark on this clonotype: Its antigen remains unknown.

The chain couples TRBV28 to TRBJ2-7, with 11 bases aligning to TRBD2. Material: CD8+ T cells sorted from PBMCs, obtained less than 30 months after vaccination. The sequence derives from a man aged 45 to 70 who received an inactivated influenza vaccine. Here the CDR3 reads CASALAGEGSEQYF. CDR3 in DNA: TGTGCCAGCGCACTAGCGGGAGAGGGGAGCGAGCAGTACTTC.